One T cell receptor beta chain is described in this entry. Its antigen is unidentified. TCRdb recomputed calls from the reads with MiXCR, one row per CDR3 protein. Altogether 750,000 to 950,000 distinct CDR3 sequences are present, 25% to 30% being singletons, with the ten largest covering about 12%. This record comes from a study of T cell repertoires in cytomegalovirus infection. Trimming removed 2 bases at V and 0 bases at J, with 10 bases between. CDR1 and CDR2 from the germline V gene are SNHLY and FYNNEI. This CDR3 spans 15 amino acids. The sample here was cultured CD8+ T cells from PBMCs, taken from culture after CMV antigen stimulation. The sequence was collected from a human donor in good health (CMV status not recorded). Some clones in this sample may be carry-over from other donors' samples. This rearrangement joins TRBV2 to TRBJ1-2, with D hard to call. DNA for the CDR3: TGTGCCAGCAGTGAACCCCCCCGCCCTAACTATGGCTACACCTTC. Translation gives CASSEPPRPNYGYTF.